This entry lists 5 T cell receptor beta chains sequenced from one sample in a study of OX40 agonist ivuxolimab in advanced cancers. Profiled with immunoSEQ multiplex PCR; TCRdb holds only in-frame clones, not every one. The sample includes about 64,000 clones, under 90% of them seen just once. The sequences come from CD4+ or CD8+ T cells sorted from blood, collected in a trial of the OX40 agonist ivuxolimab. These receptors were taken from an adult with an advanced solid tumor such as melanoma, head and neck, liver or kidney cancer.

The genes are TRBV11-2 and TRBJ2-3; D is undetermined. CDR1 is SGHAT and CDR2 is FQNNGV in the germline V gene. V shed 3 bases and J shed 1 base, with 8 bases lying between them. The CDR3 runs 14 residues. The CDR3 reads CASSFSSGTDTQYF. For the CDR3, the DNA is TGTGCCAGCAGCTTCAGTTCGGGCACAGATACGCAGTATTTT.

The chain carries TRBV5-1 and TRBJ2-7; perhaps D is TRBD1 or TRBD2 (5 bases each). Germline lookup yields CDR1 SGHRS and CDR2 YFSETQ. This CDR3 has 14 amino acids. Trimming took off 2 bases at V and 7 bases at J, with 16 bases between the two ends. CDR3 bases: TGCGCCAGCAGCTTATCGGGGCGAGTTGAGGAGCAGTACTTC. Protein sequence: CASSLSGRVEEQYF.

This clone was detected once. The V call is TRBV4-2, the J call TRBJ2-1; 14 positions match TRBD2. Trimming at V came to 1 base and at J to 7 bases, leaving 0 bases not matched to a gene. The germline CDR1 and CDR2 sequences are LGHNA and YNFKEQ. This CDR3 has 15 residues. CDR3 bases: TGTGCCAGCAGCCAAGGACTAGCGGGGGGGAATGAGCAGTTCTTC. It encodes CASSQGLAGGNEQFF.

V usage is TRBV28 and J usage is TRBJ2-6; either TRBD1 or TRBD2 may fit D (7 bases each). Germline assignment: CDR1 MDHEN and CDR2 SYDVKM. The CDR3 consists of 15 residues. Trimming left V 6 bases short and J 4 bases short, with 13 bases between. CDR3 sequence (DNA): TGTGCCAGCAGCCAGGGGGGGTACGGGGCCAACGTCCTGACTTTC. Residues: CASSQGGYGANVLTF.

The J gene is TRBJ2-7, the V gene TRBV9; D gene unclear. Germline-derived CDR1 and CDR2 are SGDLS and YYNGEE. This CDR3 contains 13 residues. V shed 4 bases and J shed 5 bases, with 13 bases lying between them. CDR3 sequence reads: CASSPDLSDEQYF. CDR3 sequence (DNA): TGTGCCAGCAGCCCTGACTTGAGCGACGAGCAGTACTTC.